The sequence of this T cell receptor beta chain was determined in a study of blood T cell repertoires in COVID-19. Study at large: There were acute and convalescent COVID-19 samples, and they came from the United States, Italy and Spain.

The CDR3 consists of 16 residues. Per the germline V gene, CDR1 is MRHNA and CDR2 is SNTAGT. J lost 2 bases, V lost 3 bases, and 3 bases had no gene match. Generated by immunoSEQ multiplex PCR, the TCRdb table keeps only in-frame clones and is missing some. This sample yields 250,000 or so clones, of which around 84% are seen a single time; 1.5% to 2% belongs to the top ten. Recovered status applied to Cohort 3 donors who had two consecutive negative PCRs. It also applied to those with clearance or with symptom resolution. This clonotype was obtained from a man aged 40-55 years who had recovered from COVID-19. The chain has TRBV6-4 and TRBJ2-2; TRBD2 aligns across 10 bases. The sequenced sample consisted of PBMCs or T cells enriched from blood (not recorded which). The CDR3 DNA sequence: TGTGCCAGCAGTGAGCTAGCGGGAGATAACACCGGGGAGCTGTTTTTT. This encodes CASSELAGDNTGELFF.